The next 27 T cell receptor beta chains were all read from a single sample in a study of neoadjuvant nivolumab and ipilimumab in lung cancer. Profiling relied on immunoSEQ multiplex PCR, and the TCRdb table lists in-frame clones only, not all of them. The table lists over 25,000 clones, about 92% of them singletons. This sample comprised peripheral blood, obtained after neoadjuvant nivolumab, alone or with ipilimumab, at or shortly before surgery. Source of these receptors: an adult with non-small cell lung cancer.

This chain links TRBV5-1 with TRBJ2-7; 14 bases are shared with TRBD2. This CDR3 region has 16 residues. The V and J ends lost 3 bases and 6 bases, in that order; junction bases with no gene match: 8. Germline V CDR1 and CDR2: SGHRS, YFSETQ. The CDR3 DNA is TGCGCCAGCAGCTCCAACTCGGGACTAGCGGGAGTCGAGCAGTACTTC. Translating it yields CASSSNSGLAGVEQYF.

The chain combines TRBV11-2 with TRBJ1-1, with a weak D call TRBD1 (6 bases). This CDR3 spans 14 amino acids. CDR1 is SGHAT, CDR2 FQNNGV, per germline. Deletions cut 2 bases from V and 7 bases from J, with 14 bases between. Written as DNA, the CDR3 is TGTGCCAGCAGCTTATTACAGGGACCACATGAAGCTTTCTTT. It is translated as CASSLLQGPHEAFF.

The V call is TRBV5-4, the J call TRBJ2-5, with 13 bases fitting TRBD2. The CDR3 extends over 16 amino acids. Germline assignment: CDR1 SGHNT and CDR2 YYREEE (reference sequence). V shed 4 bases, J shed 3 bases, and the junction held 6 bases outside the gene matches. The CDR3 reads CASSPSLAGGEETQYF. CDR3 nucleotide sequence: TGTGCCAGCAGCCCATCACTAGCGGGGGGGGAAGAGACCCAGTACTTC.

This clone was detected only a few times. The J gene is TRBJ1-1, the V gene TRBV27, with D hard to call. Trimming left V 3 bases short and J 0 bases short, with 8 bases between. The CDR3 extends over 14 amino acids. Germline V gene sequence: CDR1 MNHEY, CDR2 SMNVEV (reference sequence). This chain's CDR3 is CASSFSVMNTEAFF. The CDR3 DNA follows: TGTGCCAGCAGTTTTAGTGTTATGAACACTGAAGCTTTCTTT.

The chain is built from TRBV11-2 and TRBJ1-5; tentative D call: TRBD1 (5 bases). The V gene lost 5 bases and the J gene lost 5 bases, with 10 bases spanning the gap. CDR3 size: 13 residues. Germline CDR1 is SGHAT and CDR2 is FQNNGV. In DNA form, the CDR3 reads TGTGCCAGCAGCCGGGGGGTAGATCAGCCCCAGCATTTT. Its protein is CASSRGVDQPQHF.

The chain uses TRBV6-5 and TRBJ1-3; D perhaps matches TRBD1 (6 bases). In germline, CDR1 is MNHEY, CDR2 SVGAGI. V lost 5 bases and J 4 bases, leaving 9 bases between the germline ends. The CDR3 runs 13 residues. The CDR3 DNA sequence: TGTGCCAGCAGTAACAGGGTCGGAAACACCATATATTTT. This gives the protein CASSNRVGNTIYF.

CDR3 residues: CASSTSGVTDTQYF. DNA of the CDR3: TGTGCCAGTAGTACTAGCGGGGTTACAGATACGCAGTATTTT. V is TRBV19 and J is TRBJ2-3, with TRBD2 matching 9 bases. The trim removed 4 bases at V and 3 bases at J, leaving 2 bases unmatched. The length of the CDR3 is 14 residues. Germline CDR1 LNHDA, CDR2 SQIVND (reference sequence). The full variable domain, its missing parts supplied by reference TRBV19 and TRBJ2-3, is DGGITQSPKYLFRKEGQNVTLSCEQNLNHDAMYWYRQDPGQGLRLIYYSQIVNDFQKGDIAEGYSVSREKKESFPLTVTSAQKNPTAFYLCASSTSGVTDTQYFGPGTRLTVL.

The gene calls are TRBV29-1 and TRBJ2-3; the D is unclear. Germline lookup yields CDR1 SQVTM and CDR2 ANQGSEA. Between the trimmed V and J ends, which lost 7 bases and 0 bases, there was a span of 8 bases. The CDR3 consists of 12 residues. Here the CDR3 reads CSARTSTDTQYF. The CDR3 DNA is TGCAGCGCCAGGACGAGCACAGATACGCAGTATTTT.

The chain joins TRBV6-5 to TRBJ1-5; TRBD1 matches 8 bases. The CDR3 runs to 14 residues. V dropped 5 bases and J dropped 6; count of bases not matched to a gene: 6. Germline V gene sequence: CDR1 MNHEY, CDR2 SVGAGI. The CDR3 is CASSRQGAGQPQHF. CDR3 bases: TGTGCCAGCAGTCGTCAGGGGGCGGGTCAGCCCCAGCATTTT.

Only one count was recorded for this clone. The V and J genes are TRBV5-1 and TRBJ2-1, with D hard to call. The germline V gene encodes CDR1 SGHRS and CDR2 YFSETQ. V was shortened by 4 bases and J by 8 bases, with 13 bases between the two germline ends. The CDR3 consists of 13 residues. CDR3 DNA: TGCGCCAGCAGCCCTACCCCCTCGGATGAGCAGTTCTTC. The encoded protein is CASSPTPSDEQFF.

J is TRBJ2-5 and V is TRBV6-5, with 8 nucleotides matching TRBD1. Germline assignment: CDR1 MNHEY and CDR2 SVGAGI. The CDR3 contains 15 residues. After removal of 6 bases from V and 2 bases from J, the junction contained 8 bases not matched to a gene. Here the CDR3 reads CASRNRGTGQETQYF. DNA of the CDR3: TGTGCCAGCAGGAACAGGGGGACGGGGCAAGAGACCCAGTACTTC.

The chain links TRBV5-1 to TRBJ1-2; no reliable D call. From germline, CDR1 is SGHRS and CDR2 YFSETQ. This CDR3 has 14 residues. Trimming shortened V by 4 bases and J by 0 bases, and 10 bases separated the two germline ends. CDR3: CASSPATANYGYTF. CDR3 coding DNA: TGCGCCAGCAGCCCCGCGACGGCTAACTATGGCTACACCTTC.

The CDR3 nucleotides read TGTGCCAGCAGCTTCTCGGGGACGAGCACAGATACGCAGTATTTT. Translated, it gives CASSFSGTSTDTQYF. The chain joins TRBV7-9 to TRBJ2-3; either TRBD1 or TRBD2 may fit D (5 bases each). Germline V CDR1 and CDR2: SEHNR, FQNEAQ (reference sequence). This CDR3 has 15 residues. Trimming left V 3 bases short and J 0 bases short, with 10 bases between.

This clone came up once. The chain uses TRBV15 and TRBJ2-1, with D possibly called TRBD1 or TRBD2 (5 bases each). Trimming left V 0 bases short and J 7 bases short, with 13 bases between. This CDR3 is built from 15 residues. Germline V CDR1 and CDR2: LNHNV, YYDKDF (reference sequence). For the CDR3, the DNA is TGTGCCACCAGCAGAGATTACGGGACGGTTAATGAGCAGTTCTTC. Protein product: CATSRDYGTVNEQFF.

CDR3 nucleotide sequence: TGTGCCAGCAGCGTAAGGGCGGGAGGGCGTCAGGCCGGGGAGCTGTTTTTT. Its translation is CASSVRAGGRQAGELFF. The chain has TRBV9 and TRBJ2-2, with 9 bases lining up with TRBD2. This CDR3 region has 17 residues. Trimming took 1 base from V and 6 from J; bases not matched to a gene: 10. The germline V gene has CDR1 SGDLS and CDR2 YYNGEE. Full variable domain (missing parts from reference TRBV9 and TRBJ2-2): DSGVTQTPKHLITATGQRVTLRCSPRSGDLSVYWYQQSLDQGLQFLIQYYNGEERAKGNILERFSAQQFPDLHSELNLSSLELGDSALYFCASSVRAGGRQAGELFFGEGSRLTVL.

The J gene is TRBJ2-7, the V gene TRBV9, with 7 bases lining up with TRBD1. The CDR3 has 14 amino acids. Germline trimming cut 4 bases from V and 2 bases from J; bases unmatched to any gene: 6. Germline CDR1 SGDLS, CDR2 YYNGEE. The CDR3 is CASSPDRVPYEQYF. As DNA, the CDR3 is TGTGCCAGCAGCCCAGACAGGGTTCCCTACGAGCAGTACTTC.

CDR3 loop: CASSLALGRPPGNEQFF. CDR3 in DNA: TGTGCCAGCAGCTTAGCGTTAGGGAGACCTCCCGGCAATGAGCAGTTCTTC. This chain links TRBV7-9 with TRBJ2-1, with a tentative D call TRBD2 (5 bases). Trimming took off 0 bases at V and 6 bases at J, with 18 bases between the two ends. The CDR3 is made up of 17 amino acids. Germline V lookup: CDR1 SEHNR, CDR2 FQNEAQ (reference sequence).

The genes are TRBV18 and TRBJ2-5, with D perhaps matching TRBD2 (6 bases). The germline V gene encodes CDR1 KGHSH and CDR2 LQKENI. CDR3 size: 14 residues. The V end was cut by 3 bases, the J end by 4 bases, with 12 bases between. The CDR3 protein is CASSPGSGRETQYF. The CDR3 nucleotides read TGTGCCAGCTCACCGGGCAGCGGGCGAGAGACCCAGTACTTC.

As concerns this clone: The same CDR3 also results from other DNA sequences found in this sample. J is TRBJ1-2 and V is TRBV7-9, with D hard to call. V gave up 5 bases and J gave up 8 bases, with 12 bases separating them. The CDR3 sequence is 12 residues long. CDR1 is SEHNR, CDR2 FQNEAQ, per germline (reference sequence). The CDR3 spells CASSLEGSGYTF. CDR3 sequence (DNA): TGTGCCAGCAGCCTCGAGGGAAGCGGCTACACCTTC. Full variable domain (rest looked up from reference TRBV7-9 and TRBJ1-2): DTGVSQNPRHKITKRGQNVTFRCDPISEHNRLYWYRQTLGQGPEFLTYFQNEAQLEKSRLLSDRFSAERPKGSFSTLEIQRTEQGDSAMYLCASSLEGSGYTFGSGTRLTVV.

The chain employs TRBV27 and TRBJ2-6; D may match TRBD1 or TRBD2 (5 bases each). V lost 6 bases and J lost 2, with 14 bases in between. The germline V gene has CDR1 MNHEY and CDR2 SMNVEV (reference sequence). The CDR3 totals 16 residues. The CDR3 DNA sequence: TGTGCCAGCAGCCGTACTGGGGGACCTGGGGCCAACGTCCTGACTTTC. Its protein product is CASSRTGGPGANVLTF.

There are a few counts of this clone. This sequence joins TRBV5-1 and TRBJ2-2; D unclear. The V gene's germline CDR1 is SGHRS and CDR2 YFSETQ. The CDR3 spans 14 residues. Trimming removed 2 bases at V and 1 base at J, with 6 bases between. The CDR3 loop is CASSLYMNTGELFF. In nucleotides, the CDR3 is TGCGCCAGCAGCTTATACATGAACACCGGGGAGCTGTTTTTT.

The chain is built from TRBV27 and TRBJ1-2; 10 bases map to TRBD1. V shed 3 bases and J 12 bases; nucleotides not matched to a gene: 7. Germline CDR1 and CDR2: MNHEY and SMNVEV (reference sequence). The CDR3 runs to 13 residues. As DNA, the CDR3 is TGTGCCAGCAGTTTTGCAGGGACAGGGGAGAACACCTTC. This codes for CASSFAGTGENTF.

This chain uses TRBV18 with TRBJ1-2, with D uncertain. Germline CDR1 KGHSH, CDR2 LQKENI. The CDR3 has 14 amino acids. The ends were cut back, 3 bases at V and 3 bases at J, with 11 bases in the middle. The DNA for the CDR3 is TGTGCCAGCTCACCTAGCCCTGGCGACTATGGCTACACCTTC. It is translated as CASSPSPGDYGYTF.

The chain employs TRBV10-3 and TRBJ1-5; D may be TRBD1 (5 bases). Trimming shortened V by 3 bases and J by 3 bases, and 18 bases separated the two germline ends. The CDR3 is 17 residues long. The germline V gene encodes CDR1 ENHRY and CDR2 SYGVKD. CDR3: CAISDPNRGDVNQPQHF. The CDR3 nucleotides read TGTGCCATCAGTGACCCAAACAGAGGGGACGTCAATCAGCCCCAGCATTTT.

The chain combines TRBV5-4 with TRBJ2-1; D remains ambiguous. Per the germline V gene, CDR1 is SGHNT and CDR2 is YYREEE (reference sequence). Trimming pared 1 base from V and 8 bases from J, leaving 7 bases between. The CDR3 extends over 12 amino acids. The CDR3 protein is CASSLIGDEQFF. DNA for the CDR3: TGTGCCAGCAGCTTGATAGGCGATGAGCAGTTCTTC.

V and J are TRBV6-4 and TRBJ2-2; D remains unclear. CDR1 is MRHNA, CDR2 SNTAGT, per germline. V shed 7 bases and J shed 0 bases, with 6 bases lying between them. The CDR3 totals 13 residues. The CDR3 loop is CASKGTNTGELFF. DNA for the CDR3: TGTGCCAGCAAAGGGACGAACACCGGGGAGCTGTTTTTT.

The chain has TRBV11-2 and TRBJ1-2; no firm D call. The germline V and J ends were trimmed by 2 bases and 4 bases, with 11 bases remaining between them. CDR1 and CDR2 from the germline V gene are SGHAT and FQNNGV. There are 14 residues in the CDR3. The CDR3, as DNA: TGTGCCAGCAGCTTAAATCCGGGAGGCTATGGCTACACCTTC. It encodes CASSLNPGGYGYTF.